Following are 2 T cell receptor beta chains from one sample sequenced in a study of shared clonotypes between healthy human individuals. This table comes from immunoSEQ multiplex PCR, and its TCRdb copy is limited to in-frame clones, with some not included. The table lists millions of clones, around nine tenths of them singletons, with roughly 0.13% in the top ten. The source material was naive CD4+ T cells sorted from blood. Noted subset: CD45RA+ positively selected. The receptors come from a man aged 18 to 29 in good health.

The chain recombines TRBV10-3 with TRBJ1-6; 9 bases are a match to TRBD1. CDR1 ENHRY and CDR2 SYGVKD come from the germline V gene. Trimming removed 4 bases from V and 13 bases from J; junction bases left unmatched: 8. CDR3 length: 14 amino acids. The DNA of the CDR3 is TGTGCCATCAGTGTCGGGGACAGGGCCCTTCCCCTCCACTTT. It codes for CAISVGDRALPLHF.

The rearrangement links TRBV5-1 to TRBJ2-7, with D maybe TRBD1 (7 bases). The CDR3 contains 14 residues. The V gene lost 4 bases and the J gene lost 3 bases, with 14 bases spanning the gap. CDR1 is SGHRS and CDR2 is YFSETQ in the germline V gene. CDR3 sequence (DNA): TGCGCCAGCAGCGCGGGGACAGTCCTCTACGAGCAGTACTTC. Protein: CASSAGTVLYEQYF.